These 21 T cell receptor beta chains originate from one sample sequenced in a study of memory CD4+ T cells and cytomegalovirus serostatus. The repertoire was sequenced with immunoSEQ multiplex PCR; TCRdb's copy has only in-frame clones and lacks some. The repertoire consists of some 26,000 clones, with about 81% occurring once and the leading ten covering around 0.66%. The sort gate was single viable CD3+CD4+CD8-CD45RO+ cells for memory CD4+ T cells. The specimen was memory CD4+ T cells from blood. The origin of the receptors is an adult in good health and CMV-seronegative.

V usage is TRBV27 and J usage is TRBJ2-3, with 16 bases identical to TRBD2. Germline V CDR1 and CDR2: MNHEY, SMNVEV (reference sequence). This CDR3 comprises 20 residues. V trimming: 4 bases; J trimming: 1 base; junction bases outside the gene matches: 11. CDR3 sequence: CASSSPKGLAGGGRTDTQYF. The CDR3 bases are TGTGCCAGCAGTTCACCGAAGGGACTAGCGGGGGGGGGCCGCACAGATACGCAGTATTTT.

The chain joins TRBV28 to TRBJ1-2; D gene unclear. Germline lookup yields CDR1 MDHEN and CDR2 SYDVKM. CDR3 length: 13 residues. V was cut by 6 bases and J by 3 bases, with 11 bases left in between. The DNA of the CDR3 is TGTGCCAGCAGAATCTGGGCTGACTATGGCTACACCTTC. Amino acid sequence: CASRIWADYGYTF.

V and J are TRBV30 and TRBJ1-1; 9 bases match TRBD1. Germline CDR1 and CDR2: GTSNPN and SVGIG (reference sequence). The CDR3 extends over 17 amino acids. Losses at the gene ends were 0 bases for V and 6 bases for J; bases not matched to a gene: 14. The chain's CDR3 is CAWSVSRVPGQGSEAFF. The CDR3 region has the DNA TGTGCCTGGAGTGTATCCCGCGTTCCGGGACAGGGCTCTGAAGCTTTCTTT. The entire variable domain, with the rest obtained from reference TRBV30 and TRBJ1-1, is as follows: SQTIHQWPATLVQPVGSPLSLECTVEGTSNPNLYWYRQAAGRGLQLLFYSVGIGQISSEVPQNLSASRPQDRQFILSSKKLLLSDSGFYLCAWSVSRVPGQGSEAFFGQGTRLTVV.

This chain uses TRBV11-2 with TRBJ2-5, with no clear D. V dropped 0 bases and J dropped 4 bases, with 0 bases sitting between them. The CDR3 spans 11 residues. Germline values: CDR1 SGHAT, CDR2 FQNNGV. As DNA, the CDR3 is TGTGCCAGCAGCTTAGAAGAGACCCAGTACTTC. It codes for CASSLEETQYF.

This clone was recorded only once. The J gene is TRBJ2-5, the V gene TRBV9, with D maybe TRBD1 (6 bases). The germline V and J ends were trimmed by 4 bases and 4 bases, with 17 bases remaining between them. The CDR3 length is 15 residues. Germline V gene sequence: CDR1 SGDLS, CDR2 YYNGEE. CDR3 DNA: TGTGCCAGCAGCACCTCAGGAGGCAGGGGAGAGACCCAGTACTTC. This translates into CASSTSGGRGETQYF. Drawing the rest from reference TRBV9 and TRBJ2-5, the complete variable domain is DSGVTQTPKHLITATGQRVTLRCSPRSGDLSVYWYQQSLDQGLQFLIQYYNGEERAKGNILERFSAQQFPDLHSELNLSSLELGDSALYFCASSTSGGRGETQYFGPGTRLLVL.

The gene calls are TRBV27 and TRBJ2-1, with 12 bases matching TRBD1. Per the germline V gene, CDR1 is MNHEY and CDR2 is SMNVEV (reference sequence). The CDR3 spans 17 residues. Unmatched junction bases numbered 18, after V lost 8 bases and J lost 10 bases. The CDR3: CASRKGPRDRGQREQFF. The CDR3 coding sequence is TGTGCCAGCCGTAAGGGACCAAGGGACAGGGGGCAACGAGAGCAGTTCTTC.

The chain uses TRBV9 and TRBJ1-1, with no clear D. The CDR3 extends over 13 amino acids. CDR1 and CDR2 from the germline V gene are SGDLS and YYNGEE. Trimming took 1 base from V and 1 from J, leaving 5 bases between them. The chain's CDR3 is CASSVRANTEAFF. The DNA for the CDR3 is TGTGCCAGCAGCGTAAGGGCGAACACTGAAGCTTTCTTT.

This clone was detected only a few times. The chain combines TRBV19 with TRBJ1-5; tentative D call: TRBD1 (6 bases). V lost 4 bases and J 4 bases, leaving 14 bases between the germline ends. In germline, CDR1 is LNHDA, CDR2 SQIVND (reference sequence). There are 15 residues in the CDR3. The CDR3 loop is CASSKSGTYNQPQHF. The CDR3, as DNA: TGTGCCAGTAGTAAGTCCGGGACATATAATCAGCCCCAGCATTTT.

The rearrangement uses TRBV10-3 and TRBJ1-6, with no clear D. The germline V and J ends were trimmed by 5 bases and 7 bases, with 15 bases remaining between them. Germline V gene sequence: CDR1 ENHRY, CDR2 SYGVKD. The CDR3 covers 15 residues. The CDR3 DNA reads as TGTGCCATCAGTACCCATGGGGAGTCGAATTCACCCCTCCACTTT. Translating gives CAISTHGESNSPLHF.

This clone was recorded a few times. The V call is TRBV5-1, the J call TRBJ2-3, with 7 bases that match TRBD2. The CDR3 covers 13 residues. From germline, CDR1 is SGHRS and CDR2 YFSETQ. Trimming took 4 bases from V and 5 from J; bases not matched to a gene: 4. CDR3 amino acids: CASSTLAGDTQYF. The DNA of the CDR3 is TGCGCCAGCAGCACCTTAGCGGGAGATACGCAGTATTTT. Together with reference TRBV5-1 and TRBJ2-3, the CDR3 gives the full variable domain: KAGVTQTPRYLIKTRGQQVTLSCSPISGHRSVSWYQQTPGQGLQFLFEYFSETQRNKGNFPGRFSGRQFSNSRSEMNVSTLELGDSALYLCASSTLAGDTQYFGPGTRLTVL.

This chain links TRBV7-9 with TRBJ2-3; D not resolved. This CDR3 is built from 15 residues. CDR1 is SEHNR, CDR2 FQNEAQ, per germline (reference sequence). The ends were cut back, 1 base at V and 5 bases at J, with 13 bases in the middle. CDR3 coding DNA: TGTGCCAGCAGCTTAGTCGGTCGATACGAAGATACGCAGTATTTT. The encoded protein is CASSLVGRYEDTQYF.

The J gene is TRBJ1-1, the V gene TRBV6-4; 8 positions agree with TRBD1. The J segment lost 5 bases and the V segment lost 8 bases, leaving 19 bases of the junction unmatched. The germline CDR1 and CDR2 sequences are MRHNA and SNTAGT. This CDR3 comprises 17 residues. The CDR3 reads CASCYLLDRERGTEAFF. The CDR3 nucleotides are TGTGCCAGCTGCTACCTTTTGGACAGGGAACGAGGGACTGAAGCTTTCTTT.

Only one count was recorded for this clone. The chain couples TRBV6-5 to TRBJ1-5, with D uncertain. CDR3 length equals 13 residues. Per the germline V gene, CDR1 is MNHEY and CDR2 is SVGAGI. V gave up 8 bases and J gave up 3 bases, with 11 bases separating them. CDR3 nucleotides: TGTGCCAGCTCGCAGGACTTCAATCAGCCCCAGCATTTT. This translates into CASSQDFNQPQHF.

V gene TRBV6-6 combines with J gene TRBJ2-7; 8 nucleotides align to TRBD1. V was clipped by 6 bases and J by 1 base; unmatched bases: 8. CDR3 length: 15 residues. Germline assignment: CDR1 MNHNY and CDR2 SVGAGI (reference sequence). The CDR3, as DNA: TGTGCCAGCAGAGACAGGGACAGGATTTCCTACGAGCAGTACTTC. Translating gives CASRDRDRISYEQYF.

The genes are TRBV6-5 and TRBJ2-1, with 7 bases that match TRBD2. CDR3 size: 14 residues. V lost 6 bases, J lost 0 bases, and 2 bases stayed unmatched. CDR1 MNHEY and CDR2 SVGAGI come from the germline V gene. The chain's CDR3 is CASRRGGSYNEQFF. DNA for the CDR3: TGTGCCAGCAGACGCGGGGGCTCCTACAATGAGCAGTTCTTC.

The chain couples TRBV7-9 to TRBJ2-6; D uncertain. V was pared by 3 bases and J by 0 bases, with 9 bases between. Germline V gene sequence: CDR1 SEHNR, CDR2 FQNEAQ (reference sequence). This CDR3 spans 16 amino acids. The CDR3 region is CASSFFVSSGANVLTF. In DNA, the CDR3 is TGTGCCAGCAGCTTCTTTGTGAGCTCTGGGGCCAACGTCCTGACTTTC.

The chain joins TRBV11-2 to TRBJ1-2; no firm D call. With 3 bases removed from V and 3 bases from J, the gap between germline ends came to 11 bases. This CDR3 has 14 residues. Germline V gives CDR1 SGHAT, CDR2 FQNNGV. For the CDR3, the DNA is TGTGCCAGCAGCTTTAATCCCGGTGACTATGGCTACACCTTC. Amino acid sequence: CASSFNPGDYGYTF.

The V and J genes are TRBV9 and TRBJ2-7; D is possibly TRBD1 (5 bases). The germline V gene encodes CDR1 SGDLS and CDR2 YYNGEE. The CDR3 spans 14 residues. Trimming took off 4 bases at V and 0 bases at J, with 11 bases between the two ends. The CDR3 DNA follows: TGTGCCAGCAGCCGACAGACCGGCTCCTACGAGCAGTACTTC. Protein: CASSRQTGSYEQYF.

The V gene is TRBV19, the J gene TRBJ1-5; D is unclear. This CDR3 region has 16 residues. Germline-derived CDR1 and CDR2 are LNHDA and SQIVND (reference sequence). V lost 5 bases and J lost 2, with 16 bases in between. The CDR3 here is CASSLRPGRGNQPQHF. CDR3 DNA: TGTGCCAGTAGTCTGAGACCCGGGAGGGGCAATCAGCCCCAGCATTTT.

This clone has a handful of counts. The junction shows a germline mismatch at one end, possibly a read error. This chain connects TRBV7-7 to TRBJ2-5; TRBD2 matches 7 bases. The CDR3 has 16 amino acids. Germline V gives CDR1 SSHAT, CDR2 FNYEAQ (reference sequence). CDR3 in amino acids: CASSSRTRRTLETQYF. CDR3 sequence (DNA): TGTGCTAGCAGTTCTAGGACTAGACGTACCCTGGAGACCCAGTACTTC.

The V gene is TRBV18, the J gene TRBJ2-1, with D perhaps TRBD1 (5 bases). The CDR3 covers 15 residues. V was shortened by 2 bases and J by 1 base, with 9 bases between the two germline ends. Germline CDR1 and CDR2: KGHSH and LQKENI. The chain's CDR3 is CASSPRGSSYNEQFF. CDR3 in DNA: TGTGCCAGCTCACCAAGGGGATCGTCCTACAATGAGCAGTTCTTC.